This T cell receptor (beta chain) was observed in a study of shared clonotypes between healthy human individuals. Study-wide background: Researchers assigned three CD4 naive, three CD4 memory, two CD8 naive and one CD8 memory plate to each donor.

On this clone itself: Antigen unknown.

Study-wide findings and caveats: Among donors, the sharing of clonotypes was expected to be influenced by sequencing depth. Tissue TCR repertoires likely differ from these blood-only repertoires. Around 5.4% of naive CD4 clonotypes were common to a few donors.

The data were produced by immunoSEQ multiplex PCR, yet TCRdb's version contains in-frame clones alone and is incomplete. The profile covers 2 million or so clones, with roughly 95% appearing a single time and 0.13% taken by the ten largest. CDR1 and CDR2 (germline): SGHNT, YYREEE (reference sequence). The germline V and J ends were trimmed by 4 bases and 4 bases, with 14 bases remaining between them. This CDR3 region has 15 residues. Source material: naive CD4+ T cells sorted from blood. Indicated subset: CD45RA+ positively selected. This TCR was recovered from a man younger than 35 in good health. V is TRBV5-4 and J is TRBJ1-4; a possible D gene is TRBD1 (5 bases). The CDR3 region is CASSNDGTFNEKLFF. The DNA for the CDR3 is TGTGCCAGCAGCAACGACGGGACCTTTAATGAAAAACTGTTTTTT.